These 22 T cell receptor beta chains came from one sample sequenced in a study of OX40 agonist ivuxolimab in advanced cancers. Using immunoSEQ multiplex PCR, the repertoire was profiled, and TCRdb retains in-frame clones only, with some absent. This table holds 70,000 or so clones, roughly 92% found once. The material sequenced was CD4+ or CD8+ T cells sorted from blood, taken in a trial of the OX40 agonist ivuxolimab. Every receptor here comes from an adult with an advanced solid tumor such as melanoma, head and neck, liver or kidney cancer.

The rearrangement uses TRBV4-3 and TRBJ2-7; 7 positions agree with TRBD1. CDR1 and CDR2 (germline): LGHNA, YSLEER. The CDR3 is 14 residues long. V was pared by 5 bases and J by 2 bases, with 6 bases of the junction left unmatched. The DNA of the CDR3 is TGCGCCAGCAGCTTGGCCCAGGGGGCCTACGAGCAGTACTTC. Its protein product is CASSLAQGAYEQYF.

This clone has a single count. This chain links TRBV4-3 with TRBJ1-1; a weak D match, TRBD1 (6 bases). This CDR3 contains 15 residues. V lost 7 bases and J lost 1, with 16 bases in between. Looked up from germline, CDR1 is LGHNA and CDR2 is YSLEER. The CDR3 protein is CASNPGVFGNTEAFF. Here the CDR3 DNA reads TGCGCCAGCAACCCAGGGGTCTTCGGGAACACTGAAGCTTTCTTT.

DNA for the CDR3: TGTGCCAGCAGTTACTCGAAAAGTAGTGGCCGTCACTGGGGTTGTGAAAAACTGTTTTTT. Its translation is CASSYSKSSGRHWGCEKLFF. The gene calls are TRBV6-7 and TRBJ1-4; the D is unclear. TRBV6-7 has ORF status, its function being uncertain. Trimming removed 0 bases from V and 7 bases from J, with 27 bases in between. The CDR3 is 20 residues long.

V usage is TRBV11-2 and J usage is TRBJ2-5, with TRBD2 identical over 8 bases. The CDR3 spans 16 residues. Germline V gene lookup returns CDR1 SGHAT and CDR2 FQNNGV. V trimming: 2 bases; J trimming: 4 bases; junction bases outside the gene matches: 9. CDR3 region: CASSLSGGGLVETQYF. The CDR3 DNA reads TGTGCCAGCAGCTTATCTGGCGGGGGGCTTGTAGAGACCCAGTACTTC.

The chain links TRBV27 to TRBJ2-5; D possibly uses TRBD1 or TRBD2 (6 bases each). This CDR3 contains 14 residues. V was cut by 4 bases and J by 4 bases, with 13 bases left in between. The germline V gene has CDR1 MNHEY and CDR2 SMNVEV (reference sequence). DNA for the CDR3: TGTGCCAGCAGTTCCCGACTAGGGGGAGAGACCCAGTACTTC. Encoded protein: CASSSRLGGETQYF.

This clone has just a few counts. The rearrangement joins TRBV5-1 to TRBJ2-4; D assignment may be TRBD1 or TRBD2 (6 bases each). Trimming shortened V by 3 bases and J by 0 bases, and 13 bases separated the two germline ends. The germline V gene encodes CDR1 SGHRS and CDR2 YFSETQ. CDR3 length equals 16 residues. In nucleotides, the CDR3 is TGCGCCAGCAGCTCCATGGAGGGGGTAGCCAAAAACATTCAGTACTTC. This translates into CASSSMEGVAKNIQYF.

The CDR3 bases are TGTGCCAGTAGTTATGAGGGAACAGATACGCAGTATTTT. Translation: CASSYEGTDTQYF. The chain recombines TRBV19 with TRBJ2-3; the D gene is possibly TRBD2 (5 bases). V lost 5 bases, J lost 3 bases, and 9 bases lay in between. Germline V CDR1 and CDR2: LNHDA, SQIVND (reference sequence). CDR3 length: 13 residues.

V and J are TRBV5-1 and TRBJ2-7; 9 bases line up with TRBD1. This CDR3 has 14 residues. Per germline, CDR1 SGHRS and CDR2 YFSETQ. V was clipped by 0 bases and J by 2 bases; unmatched bases: 0. CDR3: CASSLGTGAYEQYF. CDR3 coding DNA: TGCGCCAGCAGCTTGGGGACAGGGGCCTACGAGCAGTACTTC.

This chain uses TRBV11-2 with TRBJ2-5; D unclear. The CDR3 covers 18 residues. V dropped 1 base and J dropped 4 bases, with 22 bases sitting between them. Germline V gene sequence: CDR1 SGHAT, CDR2 FQNNGV. The CDR3 DNA follows: TGTGCCAGCAGCTTAGGATTGGCGTGGGCTAGTTTGGTAGAGACCCAGTACTTC. Amino acid sequence: CASSLGLAWASLVETQYF.

Notes on this clone: It may be a read error: a sequence one base away is much more abundant. The sample has other DNA sequences that encode this CDR3 too. The chain carries TRBV6-4 and TRBJ2-3; 8 nucleotides agree with TRBD2. Germline values: CDR1 MRHNA, CDR2 SNTAGT. Unmatched junction bases numbered 0, after V lost 0 bases and J lost 1 base. CDR3 length: 15 amino acids. CDR3 in DNA: TGTGCCAGCAGTGACTCTAGCGGGGGCACAGATACGCAGTATTTT. It encodes CASSDSSGGTDTQYF.

This clone was observed a few times. The chain joins TRBV11-2 to TRBJ2-2; D is unclear. The CDR3 consists of 15 residues. The germline CDR1 and CDR2 sequences are SGHAT and FQNNGV. Trimming cost V 5 bases and J 0 bases, with 10 bases left between them. CDR3 protein: CASSVTFTNTGELFF. CDR3 DNA sequence: TGTGCCAGCAGCGTGACTTTTACGAACACCGGGGAGCTGTTTTTT.

V is TRBV5-1 and J is TRBJ2-2; D gene ambiguous. Germline CDR1 and CDR2: SGHRS and YFSETQ. The CDR3 has 11 residues. V was pared by 0 bases and J by 6 bases, with 0 bases between. The CDR3 DNA reads as TGCGCCAGCAGCTTGGCCGGGGAGCTGTTTTTT. Translating it yields CASSLAGELFF.

The chain is built from TRBV4-1 and TRBJ1-1; D is ambiguous. Germline lookup yields CDR1 MGHRA and CDR2 YSYEKL. This CDR3 is 16 amino acids long. Trimming took off 0 bases at V and 6 bases at J, with 17 bases between the two ends. CDR3 DNA sequence: TGCGCCAGCAGCCAAGATATCGGGTTCCTAGCCTCTGAAGCTTTCTTT. Translation gives CASSQDIGFLASEAFF.

The chain uses TRBV5-6 and TRBJ2-1, with a tentative D call TRBD1 (5 bases). Germline V CDR1 and CDR2: SGHDT, YYEEEE. This CDR3 has 15 residues. V gave up 0 bases and J gave up 0 bases, with 7 bases separating them. CDR3 DNA: TGTGCCAGCAGCTTGGAGACAGCCTCCTACAATGAGCAGTTCTTC. It codes for CASSLETASYNEQFF.

The gene calls are TRBV5-5 and TRBJ1-3; tentatively, D is TRBD1 (5 bases). The CDR3 runs to 16 residues. Germline V CDR1 and CDR2: SGHKS, YYEKEE (reference sequence). Trimming took off 4 bases at V and 0 bases at J, with 14 bases between the two ends. For the CDR3, the DNA is TGTGCCAGCAGCCCGACGGGGCAACCCTCTGGAAACACCATATATTTT. Its protein is CASSPTGQPSGNTIYF.

This sequence joins TRBV5-1 and TRBJ1-3; D is perhaps TRBD1 (5 bases). The germline V gene encodes CDR1 SGHRS and CDR2 YFSETQ. The CDR3 totals 14 residues. With 6 bases removed from V and 0 bases from J, the gap between germline ends came to 10 bases. The CDR3 DNA sequence: TGCGCCAGCACTACGGGGGTCTCTGGAAACACCATATATTTT. Amino acid sequence: CASTTGVSGNTIYF. The whole variable domain, filled in from reference TRBV5-1 and TRBJ1-3, reads KAGVTQTPRYLIKTRGQQVTLSCSPISGHRSVSWYQQTPGQGLQFLFEYFSETQRNKGNFPGRFSGRQFSNSRSEMNVSTLELGDSALYLCASTTGVSGNTIYFGEGSWLTVV.

The V gene is TRBV4-3, the J gene TRBJ1-3, with D possibly TRBD1 on 6 matching bases. Trimming left V 5 bases short and J 4 bases short, with 21 bases between. Germline loops: CDR1 LGHNA, CDR2 YSLEER. The CDR3 has 17 amino acids. CDR3 amino acids: CASSATDNRVSGNTIYF. The CDR3 DNA sequence: TGCGCCAGCAGCGCCACCGATAACAGGGTATCCGGAAACACCATATATTTT.

The rearrangement links TRBV27 to TRBJ1-2, with D unresolved. CDR3 length: 12 amino acids. Trimming took 6 bases from V and 8 from J, leaving 13 bases between them. Germline V CDR1 and CDR2: MNHEY, SMNVEV (reference sequence). Here the CDR3 reads CASSKGPWGYTF. Here the CDR3 DNA reads TGTGCCAGCAGCAAGGGCCCCTGGGGCTACACCTTC.

The chain joins TRBV9 to TRBJ2-2; 7 bases align to TRBD1. CDR3 length: 15 amino acids. Germline V CDR1 and CDR2: SGDLS, YYNGEE. J lost 5 bases, V lost 0 bases, and 4 bases had no gene match. CDR3 DNA sequence: TGTGCCAGCAGCGTAGGACAGGGTGGGACCGGGGAGCTGTTTTTT. It translates to CASSVGQGGTGELFF.

The chain employs TRBV4-2 and TRBJ2-7; D is unresolved. The CDR3 length is 13 residues. The V and J ends lost 0 bases and 5 bases respectively, with 8 bases between them. The germline V gene encodes CDR1 LGHNA and CDR2 YNFKEQ. CDR3 nucleotides: TGTGCCAGCAGCCAAGATCCCAGGAACGAGCAGTACTTC. This translates into CASSQDPRNEQYF.

This CDR3 reads CASRQGYGYTF. The DNA for the CDR3 is TGTGCCAGTCGGCAGGGATATGGCTACACCTTC. The chain employs TRBV27 and TRBJ1-2, with D maybe TRBD1 (5 bases). CDR3 length: 11 amino acids. From germline, CDR1 is MNHEY and CDR2 SMNVEV (reference sequence). V was clipped by 9 bases and J by 5 bases, with 10 bases between them.

On this clone: This CDR3 fails to terminate in the conserved phenylalanine or tryptophan, so it likely reflects a read error. The V call is TRBV5-1, the J call TRBJ2-7; 8 bases map to TRBD1. J gave up 3 bases and V 4 bases, and 3 bases lay outside the gene matches. The germline CDR1 and CDR2 sequences are SGHRS and YFSETQ. CDR3 length equals 13 residues. The CDR3 reads CASSGDRGYEQYL. The CDR3 coding sequence is TGCGCCAGCAGCGGAGACAGGGGCTACGAGCAGTACCTC.